This T cell receptor (beta chain) originates from a study of OX40 agonist ivuxolimab in advanced cancers. As for the study in general: Among those enrolled, mean age was 60 years (range roughly 23 to 90) and over 70% were male. Study-wide results and caveats: Low clonal expansion, among the lowest seen, marked partial responders at 0.1-3.0 mg/kg. In the expanded peripheral T cells, antigen specificity was never determined.

Notes on this clone: The antigen is unknown.

Sequenced by immunoSEQ multiplex PCR; TCRdb stores in-frame clones only, minus some. This sample has 90,000 to 100,000 clones; about 88% occur once, and the top ten carry 0.82%. This CDR3 has 15 residues. Germline V gene data show CDR1 as SGHNT and CDR2 as YYREEE (reference sequence). Trimming removed 2 bases at V and 5 bases at J, with 16 bases between. The sequence derives from an adult with an advanced solid tumor such as melanoma, head and neck, liver or kidney cancer. The specimen comprised CD4+ or CD8+ T cells sorted from blood, sampled in a trial of the OX40 agonist ivuxolimab. The gene calls are TRBV5-4 and TRBJ2-5; D is tentatively TRBD1 or TRBD2 (6 bases each). The CDR3 sequence is CASSFDRGQGETQYF. The CDR3 DNA sequence: TGTGCCAGCAGCTTTGATCGGGGGCAAGGGGAGACCCAGTACTTC.